Each of the 17 T cell receptor beta chains below was sequenced from the same sample in a study of radiotherapy plus CTLA-4 blockade in lung cancer. The repertoire was sequenced with immunoSEQ multiplex PCR; TCRdb's copy has only in-frame clones and lacks some. The table lists 100,000 to 150,000 clones, about 87% of them singletons. The input for sequencing was peripheral blood, taken from a patient treated with radiotherapy plus ipilimumab. Receptor source: a human donor with non-small cell lung cancer that progressed on radiotherapy plus ipilimumab.

The chain employs TRBV9 and TRBJ2-2; maybe TRBD1 (5 bases). V lost 4 bases and J lost 4, with 14 bases in between. There are 15 residues in the CDR3. The germline V gene encodes CDR1 SGDLS and CDR2 YYNGEE. CDR3 in amino acids: CASSTDIGVTGELFF. In nucleotides, the CDR3 is TGTGCCAGCAGCACGGACATTGGGGTCACCGGGGAGCTGTTTTTT.

V is TRBV28 and J is TRBJ1-1; D is perhaps TRBD1 (5 bases). Trimming took 5 bases from V and 5 from J, leaving 12 bases between them. The CDR3 contains 13 residues. In germline, CDR1 is MDHEN, CDR2 SYDVKM. The CDR3 loop is CASSVHRRTEAFF. In DNA, the CDR3 is TGTGCCAGCAGTGTCCACAGGAGAACTGAAGCTTTCTTT.

The rearrangement joins TRBV4-1 to TRBJ2-1; D unclear. V lost 1 base and J lost 8, with 12 bases in between. The CDR3 loop spans 14 amino acids. CDR1 MGHRA and CDR2 YSYEKL come from the germline V gene. The CDR3 nucleotides read TGCGCCAGCAGCCAAGTATTACTTTTCTATGAGCAGTTCTTC. It specifies CASSQVLLFYEQFF.

The chain uses TRBV19 and TRBJ1-1; D unclear. Trimming shortened V by 6 bases and J by 2 bases, and 16 bases separated the two germline ends. CDR3 size: 15 residues. Germline lookup yields CDR1 LNHDA and CDR2 SQIVND (reference sequence). CDR3 sequence: CASRTHGRKNTEAFF. CDR3 sequence (DNA): TGTGCCAGTAGGACCCACGGCCGAAAAAACACTGAAGCTTTCTTT.

The chain joins TRBV27 to TRBJ2-7; tentatively, D is TRBD2 (10 bases). This CDR3 has 18 amino acids. CDR1 and CDR2 (germline): MNHEY, SMNVEV (reference sequence). The ends were cut back, 2 bases at V and 2 bases at J, with 22 bases in the middle. The CDR3 nucleotides are TGTGCCAGCAGTTTAGGCACTAGCGGGACAGGGCGGACCTACGAGCAGTACTTC. Its protein is CASSLGTSGTGRTYEQYF.

The J gene is TRBJ1-2, the V gene TRBV19, with TRBD1 matching 9 bases. There are 13 residues in the CDR3. Germline lookup yields CDR1 LNHDA and CDR2 SQIVND (reference sequence). Trimming removed 8 bases from V and 11 bases from J; junction bases left unmatched: 12. The CDR3 reads CASDNRDRVEYTF. CDR3 sequence (DNA): TGTGCCAGTGATAACCGGGACAGGGTCGAGTACACCTTC.

This chain connects TRBV6-5 to TRBJ1-1, with D tentatively TRBD1 (6 bases). The CDR3 covers 13 residues. Germline V gives CDR1 MNHEY, CDR2 SVGAGI. V shed 7 bases and J shed 1 base, with 10 bases lying between them. CDR3 protein: CASTQGGNTEAFF. In DNA form, the CDR3 reads TGTGCCAGCACCCAAGGGGGGAACACTGAAGCTTTCTTT.

V gene TRBV2 combines with J gene TRBJ2-5; 8 positions match TRBD2. Trimming took 4 bases from V and 4 from J; bases not matched to a gene: 11. Germline CDR1 SNHLY, CDR2 FYNNEI. The CDR3 is 16 residues long. CDR3 loop: CASSAYQSGRGETQYF. The CDR3 nucleotides are TGTGCCAGCAGTGCCTACCAAAGCGGGAGAGGAGAGACCCAGTACTTC. Together with reference TRBV2 and TRBJ2-5, the CDR3 gives the full variable domain: EPEVTQTPSHQVTQMGQEVILRCVPISNHLYFYWYRQILGQKVEFLVSFYNNEISEKSEIFDDQFSVERPDGSNFTLKIRSTKLEDSAMYFCASSAYQSGRGETQYFGPGTRLLVL.

The chain couples TRBV11-3 to TRBJ2-2; D is ambiguous. This CDR3 has 14 residues. Trimming cost V 1 base and J 6 bases, with 9 bases left between them. Looked up from germline, CDR1 is SGHNT and CDR2 is YENEEA. CDR3 loop: CASSLAWGAGELFF. DNA of the CDR3: TGTGCCAGCAGCTTAGCTTGGGGTGCCGGGGAGCTGTTTTTT.

The V and J genes are TRBV2 and TRBJ1-5, with D perhaps matching TRBD1 (5 bases). The CDR3 runs 15 residues. Trimming pared 1 base from V and 1 base from J, leaving 8 bases between. Per the germline V gene, CDR1 is SNHLY and CDR2 is FYNNEI. The CDR3 sequence: CASSEDAGSNQPQHF. The DNA of the CDR3 is TGTGCCAGCAGTGAAGACGCAGGGAGCAATCAGCCCCAGCATTTT.

This clone was seen a few times. The chain employs TRBV19 and TRBJ1-5, with no clear D. Germline V gives CDR1 LNHDA, CDR2 SQIVND (reference sequence). Trimming removed 8 bases at V and 0 bases at J, with 11 bases between. This CDR3 contains 14 residues. The CDR3 region is CASAIDTSNQPQHF. The CDR3 DNA reads as TGTGCCAGTGCCATCGACACTAGCAATCAGCCCCAGCATTTT.

The CDR3 DNA follows: TGCGCCAGCAGCTTGGCCTCGGGAGGGCCGGATGCAGATACGCAGTATTTT. Amino acids: CASSLASGGPDADTQYF. The rearrangement links TRBV5-1 to TRBJ2-3; 8 bases are shared with TRBD2. This CDR3 is built from 17 residues. Germline V gene sequence: CDR1 SGHRS, CDR2 YFSETQ. With 0 bases clipped from V and 4 bases from J, the junction kept 10 bases outside the gene matches.

This clone was observed once. CDR3 DNA: TGCAGTGCTAGCCAAGAGACCCAGTACTTC. Its translation is CSASQETQYF. This sequence joins TRBV20-1 and TRBJ2-5; D is uncertain. Trimming stripped 3 bases from V and 1 base from J, with 0 bases between. CDR1 and CDR2 from the germline V gene are DFQATT and SNEGSKA (reference sequence). The CDR3 runs to 10 residues.

The chain links TRBV2 to TRBJ2-3; possibly TRBD1 for D (5 bases). V lost 6 bases and J 3 bases, leaving 13 bases between the germline ends. Per the germline V gene, CDR1 is SNHLY and CDR2 is FYNNEI. This CDR3 is 14 amino acids long. CDR3 protein: CASSLTEVTDTQYF. The CDR3 bases are TGTGCCAGCAGCCTGACAGAGGTGACAGATACGCAGTATTTT.

In this sample, this clone turned up once. V and J are TRBV6-1 and TRBJ2-1; 10 bases line up with TRBD1. Germline CDR1 is MNHNS and CDR2 is SASEGT. V trimming: 2 bases; J trimming: 8 bases; junction bases outside the gene matches: 9. CDR3 length: 16 amino acids. CDR3 nucleotide sequence: TGTGCCAGCAGTGAAAGGCGGACAGGGGGTTTAGATGAGCAGTTCTTC. It translates to CASSERRTGGLDEQFF.

This clone occurred once. This chain joins TRBV5-1 and TRBJ2-2; TRBD2 is a possible D gene (5 bases). Germline V CDR1 and CDR2: SGHRS, YFSETQ. Trimming removed 2 bases from V and 7 bases from J, with 27 bases in between. This CDR3 has 19 amino acids. The CDR3 nucleotides are TGCGCCAGCAGCTTAGATTTGTTGGCCGGGAAGAAATCTATCGGGGAGCTGTTTTTT. It encodes CASSLDLLAGKKSIGELFF.

This rearrangement joins TRBV5-1 to TRBJ1-2, with unresolved D. With 0 bases removed from V and 2 bases from J, the gap between germline ends came to 8 bases. CDR3 length: 14 amino acids. Germline V CDR1 and CDR2: SGHRS, YFSETQ. CDR3 sequence (DNA): TGCGCCAGCAGCTTGGAGCCGCAGAACTATGGCTACACCTTC. Encoded protein: CASSLEPQNYGYTF.